This T cell receptor beta chain emerged from a study of vaccination effects on CD4 cells after COVID-19. Study-wide results and caveats: Common cold coronaviruses were cross-recognized by only 1 of 255 vaccine-induced clones in healthy vaccinees.

This clone was seen once. Its antigen is currently unknown. Method: immunoSEQ multiplex PCR; TCRdb's copy keeps in-frame clones and lacks some. The sample consists of about 28,000 clones, over 70% of them appearing once. This CDR3 has 15 residues. Trimming at V came to 2 bases and at J to 5 bases, leaving 1 base not matched to a gene. In germline, CDR1 is LGHDT, CDR2 YNNKEL (reference sequence). Sequencing in the ViraFEST assay came after antigen-specific CD4+ T cells had been expanded with viral peptide pools, which were used to stimulate PBMC. Following 10 days of culture, CD4+ T cells were isolated. Participants received two doses of either the BNT162b2 or mRNA-1273 vaccine.

The clonotype comes from a human donor who received a COVID-19 vaccine. The chain employs TRBV3-1 (or the pseudogene TRBV3-2) and TRBJ2-1; 12 nucleotides line up with TRBD2. This specimen was CD4+ T cells from PBMCs cultured with HCoV-NL63 spike peptides, taken after COVID-19 vaccination. CDR3 DNA: TGTGCCAGCAGCCAACGACTAGCGGGGGACAATGAGCAGTTCTTC. It codes for CASSQRLAGDNEQFF.